The next 14 T cell receptor beta chains were all read from a single sample in a study of blood T cell repertoires in COVID-19. The method was immunoSEQ multiplex PCR; TCRdb's version includes in-frame clones alone and lacks a portion of them. In the table there are some 14,000 clones, roughly four fifths of which are singletons. Sample: peripheral blood. The receptors come from a man older than 75 with active or convalescent COVID-19.

This clone occurred a few times. Within the sample, other DNA sequences also encode this same CDR3. The chain is built from TRBV14 and TRBJ1-2; D remains ambiguous. V was clipped by 1 base and J by 4 bases, with 10 bases between them. CDR3 length equals 14 residues. In germline, CDR1 is SGHDN, CDR2 FVKESK. The chain's CDR3 is CASSQVTGSYGYTF. The CDR3 DNA is TGTGCCAGCAGCCAAGTAACCGGGTCCTATGGCTACACCTTC.

This chain joins TRBV2 and TRBJ1-1, with 7 bases aligning to TRBD1. CDR1 is SNHLY, CDR2 FYNNEI, per germline. Trimming at V came to 5 bases and at J to 4 bases, leaving 4 bases not matched to a gene. The CDR3 is made up of 13 amino acids. The CDR3: CASSTGAGTEAFF. DNA of the CDR3: TGTGCCAGCAGTACAGGGGCTGGCACTGAAGCTTTCTTT. The variable domain in full, with the rest retrieved from reference TRBV2 and TRBJ1-1, is EPEVTQTPSHQVTQMGQEVILRCVPISNHLYFYWYRQILGQKVEFLVSFYNNEISEKSEIFDDQFSVERPDGSNFTLKIRSTKLEDSAMYFCASSTGAGTEAFFGQGTRLTVV.

The chain recombines TRBV6-5 with TRBJ2-5; 13 positions match TRBD2. The length of the CDR3 is 16 residues. V shed 0 bases and J 4 bases; nucleotides not matched to a gene: 2. The germline gives CDR1 MNHEY, CDR2 SVGAGI. This chain's CDR3 is CASSYSTSGGRETQYF. The CDR3 DNA sequence: TGTGCCAGCAGTTACTCGACTAGCGGGGGGCGAGAGACCCAGTACTTC.

The chain has TRBV19 and TRBJ2-2; 10 bases map to TRBD1. The CDR3 extends over 16 amino acids. The V gene's germline CDR1 is LNHDA and CDR2 SQIVND (reference sequence). V lost 7 bases, J lost 2 bases, and 7 bases stayed unmatched. The chain's CDR3 is CASTPRDRGNTGELFF. For the CDR3, the DNA is TGTGCCAGTACTCCCCGGGACAGGGGAAACACCGGGGAGCTGTTTTTT.

V usage is TRBV3-1 (or the pseudogene TRBV3-2) and J usage is TRBJ1-2, with unresolved D. Looked up from germline, CDR1 is LGHDT and CDR2 is YNNKEL (reference sequence). The germline V and J ends were trimmed by 0 bases and 5 bases, with 7 bases remaining between them. The CDR3 totals 13 residues. The CDR3 region has the DNA TGTGCCAGCAGCCAAGATTTGAGTTATGGCTACACCTTC. Translated, it gives CASSQDLSYGYTF.

The chain employs TRBV27 and TRBJ2-7; tentative D call: TRBD1 (6 bases). The germline V and J ends were trimmed by 6 bases and 4 bases, with 19 bases remaining between them. Per the germline V gene, CDR1 is MNHEY and CDR2 is SMNVEV (reference sequence). The CDR3 spans 15 residues. CDR3 amino acids: CASSQTWTDRYEQYF. CDR3 nucleotides: TGTGCCAGCAGCCAGACCTGGACAGATCGGTACGAGCAGTACTTC.

This clone occurred a few times. This chain links TRBV7-3 with TRBJ2-2; unclear D gene. The CDR3 covers 12 residues. Germline V gene sequence: CDR1 SGHTA, CDR2 FQGTGA. The ends were cut back, 6 bases at V and 1 base at J, with 3 bases in the middle. CDR3 residues: CASRRNTGELFF. CDR3 nucleotide sequence: TGTGCCAGCAGGAGGAACACCGGGGAGCTGTTTTTT.

V is TRBV3-1 (or the pseudogene TRBV3-2) and J is TRBJ2-7; 9 bases align to TRBD1. Germline V gives CDR1 LGHDT, CDR2 YNNKEL (reference sequence). Trimming took 4 bases from V and 6 from J; bases not matched to a gene: 7. This CDR3 region has 14 residues. The CDR3 bases are TGTGCCAGCAGCCCCCGGGGACAGGGTGGCGAGCAGTACTTC. It translates to CASSPRGQGGEQYF.

J is TRBJ1-2 and V is TRBV4-2; no clear D gene. V lost 0 bases to trimming and J lost 8 bases, with 10 bases between them. Per the germline V gene, CDR1 is LGHNA and CDR2 is YNFKEQ. The CDR3 loop spans 13 amino acids. The CDR3 protein is CASSQERGLGYTF. CDR3 nucleotides: TGTGCCAGCAGCCAAGAGCGCGGGCTCGGCTACACCTTC.

V gene TRBV6-1 combines with J gene TRBJ2-1; TRBD2 aligns across 12 bases. The V and J ends lost 3 bases and 7 bases, in that order; junction bases with no gene match: 1. The V gene's germline CDR1 is MNHNS and CDR2 SASEGT. This CDR3 region has 14 residues. CDR3 protein: CASSDGTSGNEQFF. CDR3 DNA: TGTGCCAGCAGTGACGGGACTAGCGGGAATGAGCAGTTCTTC.

This clone was counted a single time. The genes are TRBV2 and TRBJ1-2; 10 nucleotides align to TRBD1. Per germline, CDR1 SNHLY and CDR2 FYNNEI. This CDR3 spans 14 amino acids. V lost 3 bases to trimming and J lost 7 bases; unmatched junction nucleotides: 5. CDR3: CASSDTTGGRGYTF. The CDR3 region has the DNA TGTGCCAGCAGTGACACGACAGGGGGCCGTGGCTACACCTTC.

The rearrangement links TRBV19 to TRBJ1-3; a weak D match, TRBD1 (5 bases). Germline V CDR1 and CDR2: LNHDA, SQIVND (reference sequence). Trimming cost V 3 bases and J 2 bases, with 11 bases left between them. CDR3 length: 15 residues. CDR3 loop: CASSMGGGPGNTIYF. In nucleotides, the CDR3 is TGTGCCAGTAGTATGGGCGGGGGTCCTGGAAACACCATATATTTT.

A few counts support this clone. This chain joins TRBV15 and TRBJ1-2; 12 bases align to TRBD1. This CDR3 has 15 amino acids. CDR1 is LNHNV and CDR2 is YYDKDF in the germline V gene (reference sequence). J was trimmed by 6 bases and V by 1 base; bases with no gene match: 3. The CDR3 sequence is CATSRGDRGRDGYTF. DNA for the CDR3: TGTGCCACCAGCAGAGGGGACAGGGGGCGGGATGGCTACACCTTC.

This chain links TRBV6-2 or TRBV6-3 with TRBJ2-7; 12 nucleotides align to TRBD1. The CDR3 sequence is 15 residues long. From germline, CDR1 is MNHEY and CDR2 SVGEGT. The trim removed 5 bases at V and 5 bases at J, leaving 7 bases unmatched. As DNA, the CDR3 is TGTGCCAGCAGTAGCCCGGGACAGGGGGCCCACGAGCAGTACTTC. This encodes CASSSPGQGAHEQYF.